This TCR beta chain was sequenced in a study of T cell responses to AZD1222 COVID-19 vaccine. Whole-study results and caveats: Vaccination with two AZD1222 doses was followed by a rise in Spike-specific TCR breadth and depth. CD4 TCRs linked to vaccination spanned spike, dominating at 160-218 and 743-854. Nearly half of unique spike-specific TCRs reportedly avoided B.1.351 and B.1.1.7 mutated regions. The sample set comprised mostly white British donors with more females, and clonal diversity was possibly underestimated.

As to this clone: Its target is not known.

Germline V gene data show CDR1 as LGHDT and CDR2 as YNNKEL (reference sequence). This CDR3 has 13 amino acids. The ends were cut back, 0 bases at V and 7 bases at J, with 9 bases in the middle. Sequencing was performed with immunoSEQ multiplex PCR; in TCRdb, only in-frame clones are kept and a portion is missing. The sample lists around 100,000 clones; about 93% were seen once. The sequences come from peripheral blood, collected on day 0 of AZD1222 vaccination. This receptor was identified in an adult in good health. The V call is TRBV3-1 (or the pseudogene TRBV3-2), the J call TRBJ1-2; D not resolved. Here the CDR3 DNA reads TGTGCCAGCAGCCAAGACCCGCAGGCTGGCTACACCTTC. Amino acid sequence: CASSQDPQAGYTF.